The 26 T cell receptor beta chains reported below all come from one sample, sequenced in a study of blood T cell repertoires in COVID-19. Data came from immunoSEQ multiplex PCR; TCRdb stores just in-frame clones and leaves some out. The sample consists of some 360,000 clones, roughly 86% of them appearing once. Material for sequencing was PBMCs or T cells enriched from blood (not recorded which). These receptors all stem from a woman in her twenties or thirties who had been exposed to COVID-19.

The CDR3 reads CSVGQGAYEQYF. The CDR3 DNA sequence: TGCAGCGTTGGACAGGGAGCCTACGAGCAGTACTTC. V and J are TRBV29-1 and TRBJ2-7; 7 bases match TRBD1. Germline V gene data show CDR1 as SQVTM and CDR2 as ANQGSEA. J gave up 2 bases and V 4 bases, and 2 bases lay outside the gene matches. The CDR3 runs 12 residues.

The chain recombines TRBV18 with TRBJ2-1, with a weak D call TRBD1 (6 bases). CDR1 KGHSH and CDR2 LQKENI come from the germline V gene. Trimming took off 3 bases at V and 6 bases at J, with 9 bases between the two ends. The CDR3 consists of 13 residues. The CDR3 sequence is CASSPSRGNEQFF. CDR3 nucleotide sequence: TGTGCCAGCTCACCCTCCAGGGGCAATGAGCAGTTCTTC.

The V gene is TRBV3-1 (or the pseudogene TRBV3-2), the J gene TRBJ2-1; D call uncertain. V lost 0 bases and J 0 bases, leaving 6 bases between the germline ends. The germline gives CDR1 LGHDT, CDR2 YNNKEL (reference sequence). The CDR3 covers 15 residues. The CDR3 region has the DNA TGTGCCAGCAGCCAAGACTACCGCTCCTACAATGAGCAGTTCTTC. Translation: CASSQDYRSYNEQFF.

The CDR3 region has the DNA TGTGCCAGCAGTTTCAGGGGGGCCGGCACTGAAGCTTTCTTT. Its translation: CASSFRGAGTEAFF. The chain is built from TRBV28 and TRBJ1-1; 7 bases are a match to TRBD1. This CDR3 contains 14 residues. Trimming took 3 bases from V and 4 from J; bases not matched to a gene: 5. Per the germline V gene, CDR1 is MDHEN and CDR2 is SYDVKM.

The gene calls are TRBV5-6 and TRBJ1-1, with 10 bases aligning to TRBD1. The CDR3 has 15 residues. The junction had 6 bases not matched to a gene; V was cut back by 2 bases and J by 5 bases. Germline V CDR1 and CDR2: SGHDT, YYEEEE. The CDR3 DNA sequence: TGTGCCAGCAGCTTACGACAGGGGGCTTGGACTGAAGCTTTCTTT. Residues: CASSLRQGAWTEAFF.

J is TRBJ1-2 and V is TRBV12-3 or TRBV12-4; tentative D call: TRBD1 (6 bases). Trimming removed 4 bases from V and 3 bases from J, with 6 bases in between. This CDR3 is 12 amino acids long. CDR3 in amino acids: CASSWTDYGYTF. The CDR3 DNA follows: TGTGCCAGCAGTTGGACAGACTATGGCTACACCTTC.

The genes are TRBV2 and TRBJ1-5, with a weak D call TRBD1 (5 bases). Looked up from germline, CDR1 is SNHLY and CDR2 is FYNNEI. V was pared by 1 base and J by 3 bases, with 13 bases between. The CDR3 spans 16 residues. For the CDR3, the DNA is TGTGCCAGCAGTGAAGAGAGGACATTTATCAATCAGCCCCAGCATTTT. Protein sequence: CASSEERTFINQPQHF.

This chain links TRBV19 with TRBJ2-7, with D perhaps TRBD1 (5 bases). The CDR3 has 16 residues. Germline CDR1 LNHDA, CDR2 SQIVND (reference sequence). The V end lost 0 bases, the J end lost 2 bases, and 14 bases lay between the germline ends. The CDR3 DNA sequence: TGTGCCAGTAGTATAGATCGGCAGGGTCTCACCTACGAGCAGTACTTC. It encodes CASSIDRQGLTYEQYF.

The CDR3 DNA reads TGTGCCAGCAGTTTAATCAGTCAGGGTTCGGACTACACCTTC. This translates into CASSLISQGSDYTF. The chain uses TRBV27 and TRBJ1-2; possibly TRBD1 for D (5 bases). V was shortened by 2 bases and J by 10 bases, with 17 bases between the two germline ends. CDR3 size: 14 residues. Germline V gene lookup returns CDR1 MNHEY and CDR2 SMNVEV (reference sequence).

This chain connects TRBV6-5 to TRBJ2-7; 10 bases are shared with TRBD2. Germline CDR1 MNHEY, CDR2 SVGAGI. Germline trimming cut 8 bases from V and 2 bases from J; bases unmatched to any gene: 6. This CDR3 is built from 14 residues. This chain's CDR3 is CASGLAGGAYEQYF. CDR3 DNA: TGTGCCAGCGGGTTAGCGGGAGGTGCCTACGAGCAGTACTTC.

The chain couples TRBV11-3 to TRBJ2-7; TRBD1 aligns across 8 bases. Germline loops: CDR1 SGHNT, CDR2 YENEEA. The CDR3 extends over 14 amino acids. After removal of 4 bases from V and 4 bases from J, the junction contained 6 bases not matched to a gene. This chain's CDR3 is CASSSIGTGYEQYF. CDR3 coding DNA: TGTGCCAGCAGCTCCATTGGGACAGGTTACGAGCAGTACTTC.

V is TRBV28 and J is TRBJ1-5; a weak D match, TRBD1 (5 bases). The CDR3 length is 17 residues. Germline CDR1 reads MDHEN; CDR2 reads SYDVKM. V was trimmed by 3 bases and J by 2 bases, leaving 17 bases between them. The CDR3 DNA is TGTGCCAGCAGTTTGTCAAGGGGCTTTCAGGGCAATCAGCCCCAGCATTTT. This codes for CASSLSRGFQGNQPQHF.

The chain employs TRBV7-9 and TRBJ2-3; 8 bases align to TRBD1. Per germline, CDR1 SEHNR and CDR2 FQNEAQ (reference sequence). The trim removed 1 base at V and 6 bases at J, leaving 0 bases unmatched. The CDR3 is made up of 13 amino acids. The CDR3 loop reads CASSLDRGDTQYF. The CDR3 bases are TGTGCCAGCAGCTTAGACAGGGGGGATACGCAGTATTTT.

The chain employs TRBV7-3 and TRBJ2-7; 8 bases fit TRBD2. V gave up 5 bases and J gave up 1 base; unmatched junction bases: 7. Germline-derived CDR1 and CDR2 are SGHTA and FQGTGA. The CDR3 runs to 15 residues. The CDR3 loop reads CASSPLAGKSYEQYF. CDR3 bases: TGTGCCAGCAGCCCCCTAGCGGGTAAGTCCTACGAGCAGTACTTC. Using reference TRBV7-3 and TRBJ2-7 for the parts outside the CDR3, the full variable domain is GAGVSQTPSNKVTEKGKYVELRCDPISGHTALYWYRQSLGQGPEFLIYFQGTGAADDSGLPNDRFFAVRPEGSVSTLKIQRTERGDSAVYLCASSPLAGKSYEQYFGPGTRLTVT.

The chain recombines TRBV16 with TRBJ1-5, with 7 bases that match TRBD1. V gave up 2 bases and J gave up 3 bases; unmatched junction bases: 4. The CDR3 length is 15 residues. The germline V gene encodes CDR1 KGHSY and CDR2 FQNENV. The CDR3 loop reads CASSQRQGANQPQHF. The CDR3 nucleotides read TGTGCCAGCAGCCAAAGACAGGGTGCCAATCAGCCCCAGCATTTT. Full variable domain (missing parts from reference TRBV16 and TRBJ1-5): GEEVAQTPKHLVRGEGQKAKLYCAPIKGHSYVFWYQQVLKNEFKFLISFQNENVFDETGMPKERFSAKCLPNSPCSLEIQATKLEDSAVYFCASSQRQGANQPQHFGDGTRLSIL.

The rearrangement uses TRBV19 and TRBJ1-4, with unresolved D. In germline, CDR1 is LNHDA, CDR2 SQIVND (reference sequence). The CDR3 has 12 residues. V lost 3 bases, J lost 7 bases, and 6 bases lay in between. CDR3 nucleotides: TGTGCCAGTAGTATGCGGGTTGAAAAACTGTTTTTT. Residues: CASSMRVEKLFF. Combining the CDR3 with reference TRBV19 and TRBJ1-4 gives the whole variable domain DGGITQSPKYLFRKEGQNVTLSCEQNLNHDAMYWYRQDPGQGLRLIYYSQIVNDFQKGDIAEGYSVSREKKESFPLTVTSAQKNPTAFYLCASSMRVEKLFFGSGTQLSVL.

The chain joins TRBV27 to TRBJ1-1; 8 bases match TRBD1. The CDR3 is made up of 12 amino acids. The junction had 3 bases not matched to a gene; V was cut back by 6 bases and J by 6 bases. CDR1 and CDR2 from the germline V gene are MNHEY and SMNVEV (reference sequence). CDR3 protein: CASRTDRAEAFF. CDR3 nucleotide sequence: TGTGCCAGCAGGACGGACAGGGCTGAAGCTTTCTTT.

The rearrangement joins TRBV5-1 to TRBJ1-2; tentatively, D is TRBD1 (5 bases). The CDR3 sequence is 14 residues long. Germline V gene data show CDR1 as SGHRS and CDR2 as YFSETQ. Trimming removed 4 bases from V and 8 bases from J, with 18 bases in between. CDR3 sequence (DNA): TGCGCCAGCAGCCTCAATACAGACCAGGGCGGCTACACCTTC. Its protein is CASSLNTDQGGYTF. Supplemented by reference TRBV5-1 and TRBJ1-2, the full variable domain reads KAGVTQTPRYLIKTRGQQVTLSCSPISGHRSVSWYQQTPGQGLQFLFEYFSETQRNKGNFPGRFSGRQFSNSRSEMNVSTLELGDSALYLCASSLNTDQGGYTFGSGTRLTVV.

The rearrangement uses TRBV2 and TRBJ1-4, with D unclear. CDR3 length: 13 residues. Trimming stripped 1 base from V and 11 bases from J, with 11 bases between. Germline V CDR1 and CDR2: SNHLY, FYNNEI. CDR3 in DNA: TGTGCCAGCAGTGAAGGGGCTTATGGTAAACTGTTTTTT. Encoded protein: CASSEGAYGKLFF. Together with reference TRBV2 and TRBJ1-4, the CDR3 gives the full variable domain: EPEVTQTPSHQVTQMGQEVILRCVPISNHLYFYWYRQILGQKVEFLVSFYNNEISEKSEIFDDQFSVERPDGSNFTLKIRSTKLEDSAMYFCASSEGAYGKLFFGSGTQLSVL.

Points on this clone: The sample carries other DNA sequences with the same CDR3. The chain couples TRBV12-3 or TRBV12-4 to TRBJ1-1, with D unresolved. V was shortened by 3 bases and J by 7 bases, with 9 bases between the two germline ends. This CDR3 comprises 12 residues. DNA of the CDR3: TGTGCCAGCAGTTTCGGTCCGGGTGAAGCTTTCTTT. Translating it yields CASSFGPGEAFF.

This chain connects TRBV28 to TRBJ1-1; D may be TRBD1 (6 bases). Germline V lookup: CDR1 MDHEN, CDR2 SYDVKM. V was shortened by 6 bases and J by 6 bases, with 17 bases between the two germline ends. This CDR3 contains 14 residues. CDR3 in amino acids: CASRAATGIPEAFF. In DNA form, the CDR3 reads TGTGCCAGCAGGGCCGCAACAGGGATCCCTGAAGCTTTCTTT.

The rearrangement joins TRBV3-1 (or the pseudogene TRBV3-2) to TRBJ1-2; TRBD1 matches at 8 bases. V lost 0 bases and J lost 4; bases outside the gene matches: 7. The CDR3 length is 16 residues. Per germline, CDR1 LGHDT and CDR2 YNNKEL (reference sequence). The DNA for the CDR3 is TGTGCCAGCAGCCAAGACATGGACAGGGAGGTCTATGGCTACACCTTC. Translated, it gives CASSQDMDREVYGYTF.

V is TRBV2 and J is TRBJ1-3; D is possibly TRBD1 (5 bases). The CDR3 is 15 amino acids. V was cut by 5 bases and J by 3 bases, with 14 bases left in between. Germline CDR1 is SNHLY and CDR2 is FYNNEI. The CDR3 is CASSTQGGGGNTIYF. In DNA, the CDR3 is TGTGCCAGCAGTACTCAGGGTGGTGGTGGAAACACCATATATTTT.

A single count supports this clone. This chain uses TRBV27 with TRBJ2-7; 9 bases map to TRBD1. Per germline, CDR1 MNHEY and CDR2 SMNVEV (reference sequence). V shed 3 bases and J 4 bases; nucleotides not matched to a gene: 13. The CDR3 is 17 amino acids. In DNA, the CDR3 is TGTGCCAGCAGTTTGGGAACTGGGACAGGGCTTCCTTACGAGCAGTACTTC. It yields the protein CASSLGTGTGLPYEQYF.

The genes are TRBV28 and TRBJ2-5, with a tentative D call TRBD2 (6 bases). V lost 3 bases and J lost 5, with 16 bases in between. Germline V gene lookup returns CDR1 MDHEN and CDR2 SYDVKM. CDR3 length: 15 residues. The CDR3 region has the DNA TGTGCCAGCAGTTTGTGGGGAGGAGGTAGGGAGACCCAGTACTTC. Protein sequence: CASSLWGGGRETQYF.

V gene TRBV3-1 (or the pseudogene TRBV3-2) combines with J gene TRBJ1-1; TRBD1 is a possible D gene (5 bases). This CDR3 region has 11 residues. Germline V gives CDR1 LGHDT, CDR2 YNNKEL (reference sequence). Trimming removed 10 bases from V and 7 bases from J, with 13 bases in between. The CDR3 spells CATYRGGEAFF. CDR3 nucleotide sequence: TGTGCCACCTACCGGGGGGGTGAAGCTTTCTTT.